The 3 T cell receptor beta chains in this list originate from one sample, sequenced in a study of CD8 T cells in ankylosing spondylitis. TCRdb redid the calling of the 5' RACE reads with MiXCR, one entry per CDR3 protein. The sample includes 250,000 to 400,000 distinct CDR3 sequences, roughly 10% of them seen just once. Sequenced material: blood, either unsorted or a sorted T cell fraction (not recorded which). The receptors were sampled from a female donor with ankylosing spondylitis or in good health (not recorded which).

This clonotype was found many times. The genes are TRBV7-2 and TRBJ2-1; 9 bases match TRBD1. The CDR3 is 15 amino acids. Per germline, CDR1 SGHTA and CDR2 FQGNSA. J lost 5 bases, V lost 2 bases, and 4 bases had no gene match. CDR3 bases: TGTGCCAGCAGCTTACAACAGGGGGCCAACAATGAGCAGTTCTTC. This encodes CASSLQQGANNEQFF.

V is TRBV19 and J is TRBJ1-1, with D possibly TRBD1 on 5 matching bases. The CDR3 has 15 amino acids. Trimming removed 1 base at V and 3 bases at J, with 12 bases between. Germline assignment: CDR1 LNHDA and CDR2 SQIVND (reference sequence). This CDR3 is CASSIVLRGDTEAFF. DNA of the CDR3: TGTGCCAGTAGTATAGTCCTCCGAGGGGACACTGAAGCTTTCTTT.

This clonotype was detected ten times or more. The chain employs TRBV12-3 or TRBV12-4 and TRBJ2-3, with 7 bases aligning to TRBD2. The CDR3 contains 17 residues. Trimming took 2 bases from V and 7 from J; bases not matched to a gene: 15. The CDR3 protein is CASSLRASGLGRNTQYF. DNA of the CDR3: TGTGCCAGCAGTTTAAGGGCTAGCGGCCTCGGGAGGAATACGCAGTATTTT.